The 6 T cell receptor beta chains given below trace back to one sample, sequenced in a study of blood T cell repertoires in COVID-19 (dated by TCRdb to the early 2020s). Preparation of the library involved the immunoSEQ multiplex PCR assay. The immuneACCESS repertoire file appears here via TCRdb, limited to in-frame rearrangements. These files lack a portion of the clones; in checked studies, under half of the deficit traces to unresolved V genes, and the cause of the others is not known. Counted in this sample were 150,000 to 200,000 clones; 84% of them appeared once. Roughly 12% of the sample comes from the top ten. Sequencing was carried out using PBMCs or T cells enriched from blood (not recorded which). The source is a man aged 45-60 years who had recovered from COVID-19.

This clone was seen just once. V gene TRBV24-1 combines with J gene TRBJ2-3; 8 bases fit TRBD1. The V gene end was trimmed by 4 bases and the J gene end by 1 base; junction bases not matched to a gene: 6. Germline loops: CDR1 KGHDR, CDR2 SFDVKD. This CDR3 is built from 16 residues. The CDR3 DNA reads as TGTGCCACCAGTGACCCAGGGGGCGCCGGCACAGATACGCAGTATTTT. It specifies CATSDPGGAGTDTQYF.

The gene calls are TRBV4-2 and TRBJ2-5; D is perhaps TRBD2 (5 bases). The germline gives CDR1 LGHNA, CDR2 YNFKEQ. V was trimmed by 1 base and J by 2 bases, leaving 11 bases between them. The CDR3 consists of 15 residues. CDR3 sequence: CASSQASTRQETQYF. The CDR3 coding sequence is TGTGCCAGCAGCCAAGCAAGCACTAGGCAAGAGACCCAGTACTTC.

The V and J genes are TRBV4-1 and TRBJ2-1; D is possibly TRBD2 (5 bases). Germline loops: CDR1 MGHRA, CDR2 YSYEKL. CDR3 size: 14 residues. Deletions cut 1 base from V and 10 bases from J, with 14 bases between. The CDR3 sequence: CASSQGAGTTEQFF. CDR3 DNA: TGCGCCAGCAGCCAAGGGGCGGGTACGACAGAGCAGTTCTTC.

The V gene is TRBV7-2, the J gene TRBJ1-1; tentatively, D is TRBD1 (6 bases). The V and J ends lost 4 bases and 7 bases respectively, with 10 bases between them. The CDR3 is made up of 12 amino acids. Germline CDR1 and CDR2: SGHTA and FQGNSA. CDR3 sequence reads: CASSSTGFEAFF. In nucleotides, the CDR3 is TGTGCCAGCAGCTCTACAGGGTTTGAAGCTTTCTTT.

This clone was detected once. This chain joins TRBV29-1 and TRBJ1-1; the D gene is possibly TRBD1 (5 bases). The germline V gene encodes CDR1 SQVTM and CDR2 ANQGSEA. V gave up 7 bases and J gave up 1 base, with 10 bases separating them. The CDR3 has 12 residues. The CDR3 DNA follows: TGCAGCGCAACTGGACAGAACACTGAAGCTTTCTTT. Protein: CSATGQNTEAFF.

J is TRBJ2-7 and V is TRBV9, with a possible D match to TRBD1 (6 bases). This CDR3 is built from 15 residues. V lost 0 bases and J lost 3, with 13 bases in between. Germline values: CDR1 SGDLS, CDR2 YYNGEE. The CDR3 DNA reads TGTGCCAGCAGCGTAGGGTCAGGGGAGCGCTACGAGCAGTACTTC. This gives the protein CASSVGSGERYEQYF.